The entry below gives a single T cell receptor beta chain sequence along with its context. Its antigen is currently unknown. This CDR3 region has 16 residues. Trimming removed 7 bases from V and 1 base from J, with 19 bases in between. Germline V lookup: CDR1 MNHEY, CDR2 SMNVEV (reference sequence). This entry comes from a study of shared clonotypes between healthy human individuals. Broader study findings: The study generally estimated greater richness for naive than memory subsets.

Generated by immunoSEQ multiplex PCR, the TCRdb table keeps only in-frame clones and is missing some. The sample contains approximately 2.3 million clones, about 92% of which appear only once. The chain uses TRBV27 and TRBJ1-1; D is possibly TRBD1 (5 bases). The sample taken for sequencing was naive CD4+ T cells from PBMCs. The sample's subset: CD45RA+ positively selected. This receptor was obtained from a man between 18 and 29 years old in good health. Some clones in this sample may be carry-over from other donors' samples. CDR3: CASMEEGVEENTEAFF. In DNA form, the CDR3 reads TGTGCCAGCATGGAGGAAGGGGTCGAGGAGAACACTGAAGCTTTCTTT.